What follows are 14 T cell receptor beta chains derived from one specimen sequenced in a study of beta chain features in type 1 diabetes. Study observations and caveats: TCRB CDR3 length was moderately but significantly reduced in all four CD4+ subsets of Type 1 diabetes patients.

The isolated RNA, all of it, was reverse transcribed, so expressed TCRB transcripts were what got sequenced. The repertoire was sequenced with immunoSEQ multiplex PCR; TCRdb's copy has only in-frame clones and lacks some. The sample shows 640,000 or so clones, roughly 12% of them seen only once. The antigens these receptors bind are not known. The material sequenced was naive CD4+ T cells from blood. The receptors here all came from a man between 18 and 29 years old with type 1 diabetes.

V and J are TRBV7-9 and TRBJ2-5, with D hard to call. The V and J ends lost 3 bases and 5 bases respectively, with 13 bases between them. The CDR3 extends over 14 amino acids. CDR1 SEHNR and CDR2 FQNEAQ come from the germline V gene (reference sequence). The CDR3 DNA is TGTGCCAGCAGCTTCCCAACGTTCTTGGAGACCCAGTACTTC. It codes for CASSFPTFLETQYF.

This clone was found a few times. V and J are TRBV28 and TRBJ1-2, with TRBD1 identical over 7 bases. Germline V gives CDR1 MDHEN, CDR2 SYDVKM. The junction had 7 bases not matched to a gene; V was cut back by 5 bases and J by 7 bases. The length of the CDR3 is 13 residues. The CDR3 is CASSTPRGFGYTF. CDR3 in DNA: TGTGCCAGCAGTACTCCCAGGGGGTTTGGCTACACCTTC.

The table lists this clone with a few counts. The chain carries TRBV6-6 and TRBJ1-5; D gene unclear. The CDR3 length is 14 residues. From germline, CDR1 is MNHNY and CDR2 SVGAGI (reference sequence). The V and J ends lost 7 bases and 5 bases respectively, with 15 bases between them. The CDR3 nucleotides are TGTGCCAGCACCCTAGGACTGGCCGATCAGCCCCAGCATTTT. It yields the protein CASTLGLADQPQHF.

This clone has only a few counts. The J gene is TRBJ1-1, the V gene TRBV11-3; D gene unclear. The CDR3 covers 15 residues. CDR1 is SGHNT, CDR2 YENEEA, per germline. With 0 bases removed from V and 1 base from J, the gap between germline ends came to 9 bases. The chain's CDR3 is CASSLEGSRNTEAFF. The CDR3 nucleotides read TGTGCCAGCAGCTTAGAGGGGAGCAGGAACACTGAAGCTTTCTTT.

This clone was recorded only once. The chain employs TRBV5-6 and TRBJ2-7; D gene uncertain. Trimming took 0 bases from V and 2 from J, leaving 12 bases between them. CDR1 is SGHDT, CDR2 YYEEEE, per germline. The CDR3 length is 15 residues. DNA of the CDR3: TGTGCCAGCAGCTTGGGAGAGGTCCTCGCCTACGAGCAGTACTTC. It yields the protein CASSLGEVLAYEQYF.

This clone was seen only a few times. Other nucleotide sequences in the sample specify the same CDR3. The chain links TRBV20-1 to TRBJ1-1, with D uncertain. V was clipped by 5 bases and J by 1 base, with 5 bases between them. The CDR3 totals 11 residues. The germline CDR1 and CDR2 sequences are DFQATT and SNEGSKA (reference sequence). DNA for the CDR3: TGCAGTGCTGGACCGAACACTGAAGCTTTCTTT. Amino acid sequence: CSAGPNTEAFF.

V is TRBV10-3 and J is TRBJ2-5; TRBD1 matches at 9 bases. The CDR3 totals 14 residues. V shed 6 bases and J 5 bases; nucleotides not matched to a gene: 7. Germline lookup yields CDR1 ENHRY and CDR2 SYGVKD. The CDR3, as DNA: TGTGCCATCAGGCGGGGACAGGGCGAGGAGACCCAGTACTTC. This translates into CAIRRGQGEETQYF.

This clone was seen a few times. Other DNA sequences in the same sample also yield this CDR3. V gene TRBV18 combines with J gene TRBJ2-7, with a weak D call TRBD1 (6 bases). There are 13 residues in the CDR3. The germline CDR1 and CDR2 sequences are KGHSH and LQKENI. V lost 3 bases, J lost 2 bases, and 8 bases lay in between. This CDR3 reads CASSPQGPYEQYF. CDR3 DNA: TGTGCCAGCTCACCCCAGGGGCCCTACGAGCAGTACTTC.

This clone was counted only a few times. The CDR3 DNA is TGTGCCAGCAGCTTGGGTCTCGGGACAGGGGGTTGGGGCTACACCTTC. Its translation: CASSLGLGTGGWGYTF. The chain links TRBV7-2 to TRBJ1-2, with 11 positions matching TRBD1. Germline V lookup: CDR1 SGHTA, CDR2 FQGNSA. CDR3 length equals 16 residues. V dropped 3 bases and J dropped 8; count of bases not matched to a gene: 11.

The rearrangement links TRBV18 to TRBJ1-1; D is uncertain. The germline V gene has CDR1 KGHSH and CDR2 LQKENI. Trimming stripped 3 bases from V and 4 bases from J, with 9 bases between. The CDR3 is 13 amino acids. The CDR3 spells CASSPGLGTEAFF. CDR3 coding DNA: TGTGCCAGCTCACCCGGGCTGGGCACTGAAGCTTTCTTT.

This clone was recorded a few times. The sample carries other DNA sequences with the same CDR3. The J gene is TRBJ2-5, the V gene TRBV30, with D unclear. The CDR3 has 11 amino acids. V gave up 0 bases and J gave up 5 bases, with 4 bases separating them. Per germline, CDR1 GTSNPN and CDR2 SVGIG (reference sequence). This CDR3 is CAWSVMETQYF. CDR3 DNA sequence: TGTGCCTGGAGTGTAATGGAGACCCAGTACTTC.

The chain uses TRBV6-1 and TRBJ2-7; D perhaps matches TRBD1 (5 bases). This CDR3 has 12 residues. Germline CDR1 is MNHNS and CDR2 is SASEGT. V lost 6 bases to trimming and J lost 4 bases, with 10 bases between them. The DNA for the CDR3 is TGTGCCAGCAGCCCAGGGTTGTACGAGCAGTACTTC. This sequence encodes CASSPGLYEQYF.

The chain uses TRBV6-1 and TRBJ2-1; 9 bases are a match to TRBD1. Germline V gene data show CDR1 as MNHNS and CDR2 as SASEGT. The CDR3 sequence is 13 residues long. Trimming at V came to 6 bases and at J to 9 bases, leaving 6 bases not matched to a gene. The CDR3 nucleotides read TGTGCCAGCAGCCGGGACAGGGCCAGTGAGCAGTTCTTC. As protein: CASSRDRASEQFF.

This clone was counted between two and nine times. In nucleotides, the CDR3 is TGTGCCAGCAGCGCCAGGGGGCGAGACACTGAAGCTTTCTTT. Residues: CASSARGRDTEAFF. The V and J genes are TRBV9 and TRBJ1-1, with TRBD1 matching over 8 bases. The junction had 4 bases not matched to a gene; V was cut back by 3 bases and J by 3 bases. The CDR3 extends over 14 amino acids. The germline V gene encodes CDR1 SGDLS and CDR2 YYNGEE.